The entry below describes one T cell receptor (beta chain). What it binds is not known. The V and J ends lost 0 bases and 6 bases respectively, with 12 bases between them. This CDR3 is built from 15 residues. Germline CDR1 is SGHVS and CDR2 is FNYEAQ. Ipilimumab CTLA-4 blockade and focal radiation were given to patients with chemo-refractory metastatic non-small-cell lung cancer. Profiled with immunoSEQ multiplex PCR; TCRdb holds only in-frame clones, not every one. The top ten hold 5.2% of the sample, which has some 110,000 clones, about four fifths seen once. This sample is part of a study of radiotherapy plus CTLA-4 blockade in lung cancer. In the study overall: Under 20% of patients responded objectively, and roughly 30% achieved disease control. Study outcomes and limitations: Alongside interferon-beta, early blood T cell clone dynamics were reportedly the best predictor of response. Once radiotherapy plus ipilimumab had been given, TCR clones derived from tumor expanded in blood.

The chain links TRBV7-6 to TRBJ2-1; tentatively, D is TRBD1 (5 bases). This TCR came from a human donor with non-small cell lung cancer who had a partial response to radiotherapy plus ipilimumab. Material: peripheral blood, obtained from a patient treated with radiotherapy plus ipilimumab. The CDR3 loop reads CASSLAGYQGNEQFF. The CDR3, as DNA: TGTGCCAGCAGCTTAGCTGGATACCAGGGCAATGAGCAGTTCTTC.